A selection of T cell receptor beta chains follows, all from one sample in a study of blood T cells in healthy people across ages. TCRdb used MiXCR to reprocess the 5' RACE reads, holding one entry per CDR3 protein. The sample records some 1,500,000 distinct CDR3 sequences, 35% to 45% being singletons. Specimen: blood. Source of these receptors: a woman between 18 and 29 years old in good health. The CDR3 runs from the conserved cysteine through the conserved F or W. A D gene is named only where the DNA matches it firmly. The size of a clone is reported for some rows only, either as once, few or many, or as a class for expanded clones.

j_call | d_call | clone_size | v_call | cdr3_aa | cdr3_nt
TRBJ1-2 | TRBD1 | - | TRBV19 | CASKNRGSDYGYTF | TGTGCCAGTAAGAACAGGGGATCAGACTATGGCTACACCTTC
TRBJ1-2 | - | - | TRBV15 | CATSNDPGRDDGYTF | TGTGCCACCAGCAACGACCCCGGCAGGGACGATGGCTACACCTTC
TRBJ2-5 | - | - | TRBV28 | CASRRPASNGHVQYF | TGTGCCAGCAGGCGGCCGGCCTCAAATGGGCACGTGCAGTACTTC
TRBJ2-1 | TRBD2 | few | TRBV12-3/TRBV12-4 | CASSFRSGGRGSEQFF | TGTGCCAGCAGTTTCCGTAGCGGGGGCAGAGGTTCTGAGCAGTTCTTC
TRBJ1-2 | - | - | TRBV12-3/TRBV12-4 | CASSQAGAGDGYTF | TGTGCCAGCAGCCAAGCAGGGGCGGGGGATGGCTACACCTTC
TRBJ2-2 | - | - | TRBV6-6 | CASSYPAGNTGELFF | TGTGCCAGCAGTTACCCAGCGGGGAACACCGGGGAGCTGTTTTTT
TRBJ1-5 | - | - | TRBV3-1 | CASSHRNQPQHF | TGTGCCAGCAGCCATCGGAATCAGCCCCAGCATTTT
TRBJ1-1 | TRBD1 | - | TRBV24-1 | CATSDLYRGNTEAFF | TGTGCCACCAGTGACCTATACAGGGGGAACACTGAAGCTTTCTTT
TRBJ1-5 | - | once | TRBV12-5 | CASEVGGGNQPQHF | TGTGCTAGTGAAGTCGGGGGTGGCAATCAGCCCCAGCATTTT
TRBJ2-1 | - | - | TRBV20-1 | CSARDQWGSYNEQFF | TGCAGTGCTAGAGATCAGTGGGGGTCCTACAATGAGCAGTTCTTC
TRBJ2-5 | - | - | TRBV7-9 | CASSLAAKGTQYF | TGTGCCAGCAGCTTAGCCGCGAAAGGGACCCAGTACTTC
TRBJ2-4 | - | few | TRBV3-1 | CASSQGGIQYF | TGTGCCAGCAGCCAAGGTGGGATTCAGTACTTC
TRBJ2-5 | - | - | TRBV7-9 | CASSKTGGETQYF | TGTGCCAGCAGCAAGACAGGAGGAGAGACCCAGTACTTC
TRBJ2-1 | - | - | TRBV9 | CASGSNSEQFF | TGTGCCAGCGGATCTAATTCTGAGCAGTTCTTC
TRBJ2-5 | - | - | TRBV5-1 | CASSKTGQGPRETQYF | TGCGCCAGCAGCAAGACTGGGCAGGGTCCGCGAGAGACCCAGTACTTC
TRBJ1-2 | - | - | TRBV6-6 | CASRQTGPGNGYTF | TGTGCCAGCAGACAAACAGGGCCGGGAAATGGCTACACCTTC
TRBJ2-5 | - | few | TRBV15 | CATSKSNQETQYF | TGTGCCACCAGCAAAAGCAACCAAGAGACCCAGTACTTC
TRBJ1-1 | - | few | TRBV28 | CASSLGRGHPPYTEAFF | TGTGCCAGCAGTTTAGGCAGGGGCCACCCACCCTACACTGAAGCTTTCTTT
TRBJ2-7 | - | - | TRBV7-8 | CASSPPRGGDGRYEQYF | TGTGCCAGCAGTCCTCCTCGAGGAGGCGACGGAAGATACGAGCAGTACTTC
TRBJ2-7 | - | few | TRBV6-2/TRBV6-3 | CANSQGNSYEQYF | TGTGCCAACTCCCAAGGAAACAGCTACGAGCAGTACTTC
TRBJ1-2 | - | - | TRBV5-1 | CASSGGAGTYGYTF | TGCGCCAGCAGCGGGGGGGCCGGGACTTATGGCTACACCTTC
TRBJ2-7 | - | - | TRBV11-2 | CASTPLSAASYPYEQYF | TGTGCCAGCACGCCCTTGTCGGCGGCGAGCTACCCCTACGAGCAGTACTTC
TRBJ2-7 | - | - | TRBV20-1 | CSASRAHEQYF | TGCAGTGCTAGCAGGGCCCACGAGCAGTACTTC
TRBJ1-2 | - | - | TRBV19 | CASSIRTNYGYTF | TGTGCCAGTAGTATCAGGACTAACTATGGCTACACCTTC
TRBJ1-1 | - | - | TRBV25-1 | CVSSGHSRRWDTEAFF | TGTGTCAGCAGTGGCCACTCGCGACGGTGGGACACTGAAGCTTTCTTT